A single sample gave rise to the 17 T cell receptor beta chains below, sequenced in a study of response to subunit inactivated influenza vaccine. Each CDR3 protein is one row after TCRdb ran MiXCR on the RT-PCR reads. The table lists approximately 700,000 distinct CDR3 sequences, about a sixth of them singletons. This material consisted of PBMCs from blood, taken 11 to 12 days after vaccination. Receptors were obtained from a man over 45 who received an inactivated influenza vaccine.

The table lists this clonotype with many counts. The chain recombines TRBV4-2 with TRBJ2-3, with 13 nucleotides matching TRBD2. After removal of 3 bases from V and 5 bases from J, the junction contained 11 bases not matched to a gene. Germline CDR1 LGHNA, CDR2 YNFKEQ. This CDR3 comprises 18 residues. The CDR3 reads CASSHHPTSGGAEDTQYF. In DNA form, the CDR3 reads TGTGCCAGCAGCCACCACCCAACTAGCGGGGGGGCGGAAGATACGCAGTATTTT.

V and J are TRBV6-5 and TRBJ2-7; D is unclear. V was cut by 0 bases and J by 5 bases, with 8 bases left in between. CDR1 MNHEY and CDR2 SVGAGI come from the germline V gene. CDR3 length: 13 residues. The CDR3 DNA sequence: TGTGCCAGCAGTTACTCACGTGGACACGAGCAGTACTTC. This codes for CASSYSRGHEQYF.

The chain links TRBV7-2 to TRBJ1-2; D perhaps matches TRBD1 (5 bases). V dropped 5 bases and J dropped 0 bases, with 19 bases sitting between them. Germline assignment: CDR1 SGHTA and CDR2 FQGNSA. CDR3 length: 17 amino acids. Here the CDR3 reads CASSAIPGLDTNYGYTF. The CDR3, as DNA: TGTGCCAGCAGCGCAATCCCGGGACTGGATACTAACTATGGCTACACCTTC.

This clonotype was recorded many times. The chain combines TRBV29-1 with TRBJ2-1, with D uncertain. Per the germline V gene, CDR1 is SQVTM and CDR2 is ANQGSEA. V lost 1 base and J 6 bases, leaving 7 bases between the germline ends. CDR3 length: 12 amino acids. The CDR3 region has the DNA TGCAGCGTTGAAGGGCTTGGCAATGAGCAGTTCTTC. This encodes CSVEGLGNEQFF.

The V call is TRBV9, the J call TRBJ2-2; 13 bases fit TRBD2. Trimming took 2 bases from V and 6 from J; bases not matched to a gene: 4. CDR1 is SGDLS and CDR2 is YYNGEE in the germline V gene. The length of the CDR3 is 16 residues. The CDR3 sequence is CASSVGLAGLAGELFF. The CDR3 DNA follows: TGTGCCAGCAGCGTGGGACTAGCGGGATTAGCCGGGGAGCTGTTTTTT.

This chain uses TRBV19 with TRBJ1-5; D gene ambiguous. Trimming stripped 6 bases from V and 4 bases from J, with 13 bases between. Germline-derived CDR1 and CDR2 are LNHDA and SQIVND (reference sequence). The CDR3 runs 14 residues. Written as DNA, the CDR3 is TGTGCCAGTAGCCTGGCGGCGGAAAATCAGCCCCAGCATTTT. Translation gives CASSLAAENQPQHF. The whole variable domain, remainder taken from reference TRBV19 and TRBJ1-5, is DGGITQSPKYLFRKEGQNVTLSCEQNLNHDAMYWYRQDPGQGLRLIYYSQIVNDFQKGDIAEGYSVSREKKESFPLTVTSAQKNPTAFYLCASSLAAENQPQHFGDGTRLSIL.

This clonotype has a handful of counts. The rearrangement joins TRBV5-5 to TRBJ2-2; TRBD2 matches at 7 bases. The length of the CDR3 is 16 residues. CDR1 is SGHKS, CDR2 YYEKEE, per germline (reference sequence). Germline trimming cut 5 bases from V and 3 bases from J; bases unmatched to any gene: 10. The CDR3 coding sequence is TGTGCCAGCAGAAAAAGTAGGGAGGGGTACACCGGGGAGCTGTTTTTT. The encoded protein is CASRKSREGYTGELFF.

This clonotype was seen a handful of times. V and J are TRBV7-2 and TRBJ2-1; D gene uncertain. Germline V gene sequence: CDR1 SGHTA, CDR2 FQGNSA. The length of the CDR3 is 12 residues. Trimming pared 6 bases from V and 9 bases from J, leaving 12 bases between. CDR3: CASRSGPREQFF. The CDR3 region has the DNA TGTGCCAGCAGATCTGGCCCCCGTGAGCAGTTCTTC.

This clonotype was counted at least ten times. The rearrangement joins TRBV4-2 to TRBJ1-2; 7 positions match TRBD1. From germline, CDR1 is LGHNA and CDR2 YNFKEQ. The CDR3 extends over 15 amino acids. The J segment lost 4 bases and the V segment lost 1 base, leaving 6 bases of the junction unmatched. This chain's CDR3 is CASSQGQGLGYGYTF. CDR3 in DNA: TGTGCCAGCAGCCAAGGACAGGGATTAGGCTATGGCTACACCTTC.

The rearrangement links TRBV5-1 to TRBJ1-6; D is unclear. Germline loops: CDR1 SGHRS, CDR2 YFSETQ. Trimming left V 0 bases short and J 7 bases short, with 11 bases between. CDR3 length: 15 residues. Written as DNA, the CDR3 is TGCGCCAGCAGCTTGGACTCGGGGTTGAATTCACCCCTCCACTTT. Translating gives CASSLDSGLNSPLHF.

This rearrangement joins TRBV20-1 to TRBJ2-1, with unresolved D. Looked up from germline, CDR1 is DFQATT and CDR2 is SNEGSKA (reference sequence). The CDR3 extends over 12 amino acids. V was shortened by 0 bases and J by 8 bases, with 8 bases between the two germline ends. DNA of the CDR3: TGCAGTGCTAGAGATCTTAGTCATGAGCAGTTCTTC. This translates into CSARDLSHEQFF.

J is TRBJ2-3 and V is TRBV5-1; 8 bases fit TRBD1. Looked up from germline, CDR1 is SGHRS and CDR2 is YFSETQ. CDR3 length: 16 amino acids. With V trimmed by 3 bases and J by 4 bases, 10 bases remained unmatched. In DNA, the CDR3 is TGCGCCAGCAGCTGGGGGACAGGTTGGGCGGCAGATACGCAGTATTTT. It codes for CASSWGTGWAADTQYF.

CDR3 sequence (DNA): TGTGCCAGCAGGGATTACAGGTTCACCGGGGAGCTGTTTTTT. This sequence encodes CASRDYRFTGELFF. The chain carries TRBV12-3 or TRBV12-4 and TRBJ2-2, with a tentative D call TRBD1 (5 bases). This CDR3 comprises 14 residues. The V end was cut by 6 bases, the J end by 4 bases, with 12 bases between.

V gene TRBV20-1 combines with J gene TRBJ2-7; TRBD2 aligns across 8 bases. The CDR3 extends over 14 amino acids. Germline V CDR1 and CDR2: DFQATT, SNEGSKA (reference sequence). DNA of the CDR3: TGCAGCTCAATTTCCGCAGCGGGAGCTGACGAGCAGTACTTC. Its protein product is CSSISAAGADEQYF.

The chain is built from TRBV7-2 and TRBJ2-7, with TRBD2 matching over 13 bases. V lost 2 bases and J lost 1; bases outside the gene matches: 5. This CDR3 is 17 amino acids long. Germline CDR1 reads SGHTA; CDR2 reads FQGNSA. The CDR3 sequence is CASSLSGTSGASYEQYF. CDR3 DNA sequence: TGTGCCAGCAGCTTATCCGGGACTAGCGGGGCATCCTACGAGCAGTACTTC.

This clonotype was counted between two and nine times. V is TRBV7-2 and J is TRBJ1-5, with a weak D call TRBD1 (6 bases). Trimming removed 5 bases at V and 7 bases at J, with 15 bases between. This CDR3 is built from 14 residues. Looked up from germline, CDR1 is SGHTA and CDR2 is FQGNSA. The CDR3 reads CASSLNRERQPQHF. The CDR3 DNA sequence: TGTGCCAGCAGCCTAAACAGGGAACGGCAGCCCCAGCATTTT.

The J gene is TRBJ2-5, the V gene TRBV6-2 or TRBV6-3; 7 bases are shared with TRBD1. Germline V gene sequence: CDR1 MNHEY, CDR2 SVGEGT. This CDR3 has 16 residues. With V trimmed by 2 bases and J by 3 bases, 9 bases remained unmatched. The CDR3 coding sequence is TGTGCCAGCAGTTACGCCAAGGGGACAGTAGAAGAGACCCAGTACTTC. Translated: CASSYAKGTVEETQYF.